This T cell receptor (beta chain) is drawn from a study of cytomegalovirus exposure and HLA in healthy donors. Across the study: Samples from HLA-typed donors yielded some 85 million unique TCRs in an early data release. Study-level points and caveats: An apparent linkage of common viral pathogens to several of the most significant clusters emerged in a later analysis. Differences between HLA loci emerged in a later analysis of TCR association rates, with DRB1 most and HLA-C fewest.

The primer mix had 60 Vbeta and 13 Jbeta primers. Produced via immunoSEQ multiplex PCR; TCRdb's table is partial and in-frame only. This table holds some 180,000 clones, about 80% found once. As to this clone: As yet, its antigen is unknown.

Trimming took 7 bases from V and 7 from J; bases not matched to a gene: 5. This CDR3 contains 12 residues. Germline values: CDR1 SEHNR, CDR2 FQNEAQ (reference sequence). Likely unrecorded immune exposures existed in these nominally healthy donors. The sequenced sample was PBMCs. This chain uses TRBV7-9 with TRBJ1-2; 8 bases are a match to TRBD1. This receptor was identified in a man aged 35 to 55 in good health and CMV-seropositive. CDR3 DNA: TGTGCCAGCACGACAGGGGCCCTTGGCTACACCTTC. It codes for CASTTGALGYTF.